This TCR beta chain was recorded in a study of shared clonotypes between healthy human individuals. Per germline, CDR1 SNHLY and CDR2 FYNNEI. This CDR3 contains 14 residues. V gave up 3 bases and J gave up 6 bases, with 12 bases separating them. Findings of the study overall: It was the few donors that limited the genetic and exposure-history diversity represented. Rarefaction exposed incomplete sorted-subset sequencing despite large depth.

Turning to this clone: Its cognate antigen is unknown.

In the study's own analysis: Junction-only immunoSEQ data arrived without quality scores, meaning filtering differed. Assay: immunoSEQ multiplex PCR; the TCRdb copy retains only in-frame clones and omits some. V, J and clone size were drawn from that table, and D and trimming were deduced from the DNA. Altogether hundreds of thousands of clones are present, roughly 70% being singletons, with the ten largest covering over 1.5%. The healthy adult donors were HIV-negative and reported no recent acute infections or vaccinations. The source is a woman aged 25 to 45 in good health. The source material was memory CD4+ T cells sorted from blood. Subset defined: CD45RA-negative fraction. This sequence joins TRBV2 and TRBJ1-5; D is unresolved. CDR3 DNA sequence: TGTGCCAGCAGTGAGGAAGGGATAGTTCAGCCCCAGCATTTT. The encoded protein is CASSEEGIVQPQHF. Together with reference TRBV2 and TRBJ1-5, the CDR3 gives the full variable domain: EPEVTQTPSHQVTQMGQEVILRCVPISNHLYFYWYRQILGQKVEFLVSFYNNEISEKSEIFDDQFSVERPDGSNFTLKIRSTKLEDSAMYFCASSEEGIVQPQHFGDGTRLSIL.